The rows below give T cell receptor beta chains drawn from one sample of a study of regulatory T cells in long-lasting Graves disease. TCRdb reanalysed the multiplex PCR reads using MiXCR and keeps one entry per CDR3 protein. The sample consists of around 330,000 distinct CDR3 sequences, roughly 18% of them appearing once. Source: peripheral blood mononuclear cells (PBMCs), taken at new diagnosis, from a patient treated with antithyroid drugs. The receptors come from a female donor with Graves disease. Each CDR3 is given with its conserved first and last residue. The D gene is left open where the match is weak. Part of the rows lack a size; the others show once, few, many or a class for expanded clones.

d_call	v_call	clone_size	j_call	cdr3_nt	cdr3_aa
-	TRBV13	many	TRBJ1-1	TGTGCCAGCAGCCTTACTCTCAGAGAAGCTTTCTTT	CASSLTLREAFF
TRBD2	TRBV20-1	few	TRBJ2-7	TGCAGTGCTAGTCAGCGCGGGAGTCAATACGAGCAGTACTTC	CSASQRGSQYEQYF
TRBD2	TRBV2	many	TRBJ2-1	TGTGCCAGCAGTTTTGGACTAGGCCTATTTCTTCCTGAGCAGTTCTTC	CASSFGLGLFLPEQFF
-	TRBV6-5	many	TRBJ1-1	TGTGCCAGCAGCTACCAGATCAACAGGGTTGGGAACACTGAAGCTTTCTTT	CASSYQINRVGNTEAFF
TRBD2	TRBV7-2	few	TRBJ2-3	TGTGCCAGCAGCTTAGCGCGGGCTAGCGGGAGGAGAACAGATACGCAGTATTTT	CASSLARASGRRTDTQYF
TRBD1	TRBV4-1	few	TRBJ2-7	TGCGCCAGCAGCCAAGACGGGGGGACAGGGGGGTACTACGAGCAGTACTTC	CASSQDGGTGGYYEQYF
TRBD1	TRBV19	-	TRBJ2-4	TGTGCCAGTAGTATAGGTACCGGGACAGGGAACATTCAGTACTTC	CASSIGTGTGNIQYF
TRBD2	TRBV14	few	TRBJ2-7	TGTGCCAGCAGCCAAGATGAGGGCGGGAGCTCCCCCTACGAGCAGTACTTC	CASSQDEGGSSPYEQYF
TRBD1	TRBV6-1	many	TRBJ1-5	TGTGCCAGCAGAGCTACAGGGGTGGGGGGCAATCAGCCCCAGCATTTT	CASRATGVGGNQPQHF
-	TRBV9	many	TRBJ2-7	TGTGCCAGCAGCGTAGATCAGGGTAGCGCCTACGAGCAGTACTTC	CASSVDQGSAYEQYF
-	TRBV9	many	TRBJ1-6	TGTGCCAGCAGCGTAGAATCTGTGGGGGATTCACCCCTCCACTTT	CASSVESVGDSPLHF
TRBD1	TRBV12-3/TRBV12-4	many	TRBJ1-2	TGTGCCAGCAGCCCGACAGGGCGGGTCTATGGCTACACCTTC	CASSPTGRVYGYTF
TRBD1	TRBV13	many	TRBJ2-3	TGTGCCAGCAGCTTTTCGGGACAGGGAGAAGATATAGATACGCAGTATTTT	CASSFSGQGEDIDTQYF
-	TRBV9	few	TRBJ2-1	TGTGCCAGCAGCGTAGGCGGGGCCTCCTACAATGAGCAGTTCTTC	CASSVGGASYNEQFF
TRBD2	TRBV7-8	many	TRBJ2-1	TGTGCCAGCAGCTTAGTACTAGCGGACAATGAGCAGTTCTTC	CASSLVLADNEQFF
-	TRBV27	many	TRBJ2-5	TGTGCCAGCAGTTTATACCAGTACCAAGAGACCCAGTACTTC	CASSLYQYQETQYF
TRBD2	TRBV20-1	-	TRBJ2-7	TGCAGTGCGGGGGCTAGCGGGGCAAGCTCCTACGAGCAGTACTTC	CSAGASGASSYEQYF
TRBD1	TRBV2	many	TRBJ2-5	TGTGCCACAGCCCGGGACAGAGGAGAGACCCAGTACTTC	CATARDRGETQYF